A single sample gave rise to the 17 T cell receptor beta chains below, sequenced in a study of blood T cell repertoires in COVID-19. Profiling relied on immunoSEQ multiplex PCR, and the TCRdb table lists in-frame clones only, not all of them. The sample has under 350,000 clones, 85% to 90% seen once; the top ten hold around 1.2%. Material for sequencing was peripheral blood. The receptors were gathered from a man in his sixties or seventies with acute or convalescent COVID-19.

This clone appeared a single time. This chain links TRBV2 with TRBJ1-5; D is unclear. This CDR3 has 16 amino acids. In germline, CDR1 is SNHLY, CDR2 FYNNEI. V lost 6 bases to trimming and J lost 0 bases, with 15 bases between them. The CDR3 sequence: CASSREMRYSNQPQHF. CDR3 nucleotides: TGTGCCAGCAGCCGCGAGATGCGCTATAGCAATCAGCCCCAGCATTTT.

This chain connects TRBV4-2 to TRBJ2-7, with D perhaps matching TRBD2 (6 bases). V was cut by 1 base and J by 4 bases, with 8 bases left in between. There are 13 residues in the CDR3. CDR1 is LGHNA and CDR2 is YNFKEQ in the germline V gene. In DNA form, the CDR3 reads TGTGCCAGCAGCCAAGGGCTAGCGTACGAGCAGTACTTC. Translated: CASSQGLAYEQYF.

The count of this clone is one. The chain joins TRBV9 to TRBJ1-3; D is perhaps TRBD1 (6 bases). This CDR3 is built from 16 residues. V was trimmed by 3 bases and J by 0 bases, leaving 13 bases between them. Germline CDR1 reads SGDLS; CDR2 reads YYNGEE. The CDR3 here is CASSEGDGYSGNTIYF. The CDR3 DNA follows: TGTGCCAGCAGCGAGGGGGACGGGTACTCTGGAAACACCATATATTTT. Complete variable domain (other parts from reference TRBV9 and TRBJ1-3): DSGVTQTPKHLITATGQRVTLRCSPRSGDLSVYWYQQSLDQGLQFLIQYYNGEERAKGNILERFSAQQFPDLHSELNLSSLELGDSALYFCASSEGDGYSGNTIYFGEGSWLTVV.

This clone appeared a single time. The V gene is TRBV30, the J gene TRBJ2-3; TRBD2 matches 8 bases. From germline, CDR1 is GTSNPN and CDR2 SVGIG (reference sequence). The CDR3 loop spans 15 amino acids. The CDR3 spells CAYGGTSFLGDTQYF. CDR3 bases: TGTGCGTACGGCGGGACTAGTTTTCTCGGAGATACGCAGTATTTT.

This clone was detected only once. The chain uses TRBV4-3 and TRBJ1-1; possible D gene TRBD1, 6 bases. Germline values: CDR1 LGHNA, CDR2 YSLEER. This CDR3 has 16 residues. Deletions cut 0 bases from V and 4 bases from J, with 15 bases between. Here the CDR3 reads CASSQEGSGGLTEAFF. The CDR3 DNA sequence: TGCGCCAGCAGCCAAGAGGGTAGCGGGGGGCTCACTGAAGCTTTCTTT.

The chain recombines TRBV6-6 with TRBJ2-7, with a tentative D call TRBD2 (7 bases). The CDR3 is 16 residues long. Trimming took off 5 bases at V and 0 bases at J, with 17 bases between the two ends. Germline-derived CDR1 and CDR2 are MNHNY and SVGAGI (reference sequence). CDR3 sequence reads: CASSREGGTSSYEQYF. The DNA for the CDR3 is TGTGCCAGCAGTCGAGAGGGGGGGACCAGCTCCTACGAGCAGTACTTC.

This chain connects TRBV24-1 to TRBJ2-1, with 11 bases lining up with TRBD1. V gave up 3 bases and J gave up 0 bases; unmatched junction bases: 15. This CDR3 has 21 amino acids. Germline assignment: CDR1 KGHDR and CDR2 SFDVKD. The CDR3 loop reads CATSDRRTGGAGFGSYNEQFF. The CDR3 bases are TGTGCCACCAGTGATAGAAGGACAGGGGGCGCGGGATTTGGCTCCTACAATGAGCAGTTCTTC.

This chain uses TRBV6-6 with TRBJ2-2; TRBD1 matches at 9 bases. With V trimmed by 6 bases and J by 7 bases, 9 bases remained unmatched. There are 15 residues in the CDR3. From germline, CDR1 is MNHNY and CDR2 SVGAGI (reference sequence). The CDR3 DNA reads TGTGCCAGCAGACCCCGGACAGGGGACGTCGGGGAGCTGTTTTTT. Protein sequence: CASRPRTGDVGELFF.

V and J are TRBV30 and TRBJ2-3; 11 bases line up with TRBD2. Germline V gives CDR1 GTSNPN, CDR2 SVGIG (reference sequence). V shed 3 bases and J 4 bases; nucleotides not matched to a gene: 9. The CDR3 length is 16 residues. The CDR3 sequence: CAWRYSGRAGADTQYF. CDR3 DNA: TGTGCCTGGAGATATAGCGGGAGGGCCGGCGCAGATACGCAGTATTTT.

This clone appeared once. V is TRBV5-6 and J is TRBJ2-7, with TRBD1 matching 7 bases. CDR3 length: 13 residues. V shed 4 bases, J shed 5 bases, and the junction held 6 bases outside the gene matches. The germline gives CDR1 SGHDT, CDR2 YYEEEE. The CDR3, as DNA: TGTGCCAGCAGCCGGGACAGCCCTCACGAGCAGTACTTC. Amino acids: CASSRDSPHEQYF.

As DNA, the CDR3 is TGTGCCAGCAGTAGGCCGGGACAGGGGAACTATGGCTACACCTTC. It codes for CASSRPGQGNYGYTF. The chain uses TRBV6-2 or TRBV6-3 and TRBJ1-2; 10 bases map to TRBD1. Germline V gene sequence: CDR1 MNHEY, CDR2 SVGEGT. The CDR3 sequence is 15 residues long. The V and J ends lost 5 bases and 2 bases, in that order; junction bases with no gene match: 5.

The gene calls are TRBV11-2 and TRBJ2-3; no clear D gene. The CDR3 is 15 residues long. Per germline, CDR1 SGHAT and CDR2 FQNNGV. Trimming took 3 bases from V and 4 from J, leaving 14 bases between them. The CDR3: CASSFSDLEADTQYF. The DNA of the CDR3 is TGTGCCAGCAGCTTTTCCGATCTTGAGGCAGATACGCAGTATTTT.

This sequence joins TRBV4-3 and TRBJ1-3, with 9 bases fitting TRBD1. V lost 0 bases, J lost 1 base, and 1 base stayed unmatched. CDR3 length equals 16 residues. The germline gives CDR1 LGHNA, CDR2 YSLEER. The CDR3 region is CASSQDDRGSGNTIYF. The CDR3 DNA reads TGCGCCAGCAGCCAAGATGACAGGGGGTCTGGAAACACCATATATTTT.

This chain's CDR3 is CASSLQGIQETQYF. As DNA, the CDR3 is TGTGCCAGCAGCTTGCAGGGGATCCAAGAGACCCAGTACTTC. This rearrangement joins TRBV5-6 to TRBJ2-5; D is perhaps TRBD1 (6 bases). V gave up 1 base and J gave up 1 base, with 8 bases separating them. Germline lookup yields CDR1 SGHDT and CDR2 YYEEEE. CDR3 length equals 14 residues.

This chain connects TRBV7-9 to TRBJ2-2; 9 bases map to TRBD2. The J segment lost 5 bases and the V segment lost 6 bases, leaving 4 bases of the junction unmatched. Germline V gene data show CDR1 as SEHNR and CDR2 as FQNEAQ (reference sequence). This CDR3 region has 14 residues. CDR3 sequence: CASRSSGTTGELFF. CDR3 DNA: TGTGCCAGCAGGTCTAGCGGGACAACCGGGGAGCTGTTTTTT.

The CDR3 reads CASSFWTGQETQYF. DNA of the CDR3: TGTGCCAGCAGTTTCTGGACAGGGCAAGAGACCCAGTACTTC. V and J are TRBV28 and TRBJ2-5, with 8 bases fitting TRBD1. J lost 2 bases, V lost 3 bases, and 2 bases had no gene match. Germline CDR1 reads MDHEN; CDR2 reads SYDVKM. This CDR3 is 14 amino acids long.

This chain connects TRBV29-1 to TRBJ1-1; 7 bases are a match to TRBD1. The germline V gene encodes CDR1 SQVTM and CDR2 ANQGSEA. The V segment lost 1 base and the J segment 1 base; nucleotides outside the gene matches: 6. This CDR3 comprises 15 residues. For the CDR3, the DNA is TGCAGCGTTGAAGCAATGGACAGGCGGAACACTGAAGCTTTCTTT. Translating gives CSVEAMDRRNTEAFF.